These T cell receptor beta chains were read from a single sample in a study of cytomegalovirus exposure and HLA in healthy donors. Clones were sequenced by immunoSEQ multiplex PCR, and TCRdb holds only the in-frame ones, with some missing. The ten most abundant clones cover about 1.8% of a sample with approximately 70,000 clones. Material: PBMCs. Receptors originate from a woman aged 25-40 years in good health and CMV-seronegative. Each CDR3 is given with its conserved first and last residue. The D gene is left open where the match is weak.

>TRBV4-3|NA|TRBJ2-7
TGCGCCAGCAGCCAAGGATTACAGGATACCTACGAGCAGTACTTC
CASSQGLQDTYEQYF
>TRBV30|TRBD1|TRBJ1-4
TGTGCCTTCGGGGAGGGACAGGGTGCTGAAAAACTGTTTTTT
CAFGEGQGAEKLFF
>TRBV4-1|TRBD1|TRBJ2-7
TGCGCCAGCAGCCAAATGGTCAGGGGGTACGAGCAGTACTTC
CASSQMVRGYEQYF
>TRBV11-2|TRBD1|TRBJ1-5
TGTGCCAGCAGCTTAGGGACAGGCTGGCTGGTGAGCAATCAGCCCCAGCATTTT
CASSLGTGWLVSNQPQHF
>TRBV4-1|NA|TRBJ1-1
TGCGCCAGCAGTCCACGCTTGCGGGACACTGAAGCTTTCTTT
CASSPRLRDTEAFF
>TRBV30|NA|TRBJ2-1
TGTGCCTGTCCCCGGCGGCGAAGTAATGAGCAGTTCTTC
CACPRRRSNEQFF
>TRBV28|NA|TRBJ2-7
TGTGCCAGCAGTCAGACAGCGACCTACGAGCAGTACTTC
CASSQTATYEQYF
>TRBV5-4|NA|TRBJ1-5
TGTGCCAGCAGCTCGGGGGACGGCAATCAGCCCCAGCATTTT
CASSSGDGNQPQHF
>TRBV29-1|NA|TRBJ2-7
TGCAGCGTTGAAGGTCGTTACGAGCAGTACTTC
CSVEGRYEQYF
>TRBV6-6|NA|TRBJ2-7
TGTGCCAGCAGCCGATACAGGGGGGGGTACGAGCAGTACTTC
CASSRYRGGYEQYF
>TRBV6-5|NA|TRBJ1-4
TGTGCCAGCAGTTCCCCGACAGCACTTAATGAAAAACTGTTTTTT
CASSSPTALNEKLFF
>TRBV6-4|NA|TRBJ2-7
TGTGCCAGCAGTGACAGGAGTGATGGAGAGCAGTACTTC
CASSDRSDGEQYF
>TRBV10-2|TRBD1|TRBJ1-1
TGCGCCAGCAGTGAGACAGGGGCGACCACTGAAGCTTTCTTT
CASSETGATTEAFF
>TRBV19|NA|TRBJ1-2
TGTGCCAGTAGTATAGCCCCGCAGGGCTGGGGCTATGGCTACACCTTC
CASSIAPQGWGYGYTF
>TRBV29-1|NA|TRBJ1-5
TGCAGCGTTGGGCAGGGCAATCAGCCCCAGCATTTT
CSVGQGNQPQHF
>TRBV28|TRBD1|TRBJ2-7
TGTGCCAGCAGTTTAAGCACAGGGGGCTACGAGCAGTACTTC
CASSLSTGGYEQYF
>TRBV4-1|NA|TRBJ1-4
TGCGCCAGCAGCCAAGGGGGGGTACGTGAAAAACTGTTTTTT
CASSQGGVREKLFF
>TRBV4-3|TRBD1|TRBJ1-1
TGCGCCAGCAGCCTGTGGACAGGGGGGACCAATGAAGCTTTCTTT
CASSLWTGGTNEAFF
>TRBV4-2|TRBD2|TRBJ2-7
TGTGCCAGCAGCCTCGGCGGGGGGAGCTACGAGCAGTACTTC
CASSLGGGSYEQYF
>TRBV20-1|NA|TRBJ2-7
TGCAGTGCTCGCACAGGGTACGAGCAGTACTTC
CSARTGYEQYF
>TRBV4-1|TRBD2|TRBJ2-7
TGCGCCAGCAGCCAAGATCTTTTTAGCGGGGGCGAGAGGCCCTACGAGCAGTACTTC
CASSQDLFSGGERPYEQYF
>TRBV6-1|NA|TRBJ2-1
TGTGCCAGCGATGAAAGGAGACGCGGTGAGCAGTTCTTC
CASDERRRGEQFF
>TRBV28|NA|TRBJ1-3
TGTGCCAGCAGCCCGGGAGGCGCTGGAAACACCATATATTTT
CASSPGGAGNTIYF
>TRBV6-1|TRBD1|TRBJ1-3
TGTGCCAGCAGTGAAATAACAGGGGCTGGAAACACCATATATTTT
CASSEITGAGNTIYF
>TRBV18|NA|TRBJ2-7
TGTGCCAGCTCACCAGAGGTGGGGCGCTACGAGCAGTACTTC
CASSPEVGRYEQYF
>TRBV5-1|TRBD2|TRBJ2-3
TGCGCCAGCAGCCTGAAGGCTAGCGGGTTCGATACGCAGTATTTT
CASSLKASGFDTQYF
>TRBV2|TRBD1|TRBJ1-5
TGTGCCAGCAGTGCCTGGGACAGGGGAATATGGAATCAGCCCCAGCATTTT
CASSAWDRGIWNQPQHF
>TRBV19|NA|TRBJ1-1
TGTGCCAGTAACCACGGGGAAGACACTGAAGCTTTCTTT
CASNHGEDTEAFF
>TRBV19|NA|TRBJ1-4
TGTGCCGGGGCTTGGGGGGGAGATGAAAAACTGTTTTTT
CAGAWGGDEKLFF
>TRBV4-3|TRBD1|TRBJ1-3
TGCGCCACCGGACAGGGGTCTGGAAACACCATATATTTT
CATGQGSGNTIYF
>TRBV5-1|TRBD1|TRBJ2-7
TGCGCCAGCAGCTTGGTTTCAGGGGGAGTGGGCTACGAGCAGTACTTC
CASSLVSGGVGYEQYF
>TRBV30|NA|TRBJ2-5
TGTGCCTGGAGTGTACATCGGGGGACCCAAGAGACCCAGTACTTC
CAWSVHRGTQETQYF
>TRBV7-6|NA|TRBJ2-7
TGTGCCAGCAGCTTAAAAGGGGGACCCTACGAGCAGTACTTC
CASSLKGGPYEQYF
>TRBV2|NA|TRBJ1-2
TGTGCCAGCAATCCGGGCAGGGAGGGTGGCTACACCTTC
CASNPGREGGYTF
>TRBV29-1|TRBD1|TRBJ1-2
TGCAGCGGTAGGGACAGAAATTCCTATGGCTACACCTTC
CSGRDRNSYGYTF
>TRBV5-1|NA|TRBJ1-1
TGCGCCAGCAGCCAACAGGGATCTGAAGCTTTCTTT
CASSQQGSEAFF
>TRBV7-9|TRBD1|TRBJ1-1
TGTGCCAGCAGCTGGGACAGTCACAATGAAGCTTTCTTT
CASSWDSHNEAFF
>TRBV13|NA|TRBJ2-5
TGTGCCAGCAGCTTACTCTCAGGAGAGACCCAGTACTTC
CASSLLSGETQYF
>TRBV4-2|TRBD1|TRBJ1-1
TGTGCCAGCAGCCAGGGTGAAGGGGGCTGGGCATGGGCTTTCTTT
CASSQGEGGWAWAFF
>TRBV7-9|NA|TRBJ1-2
TGTGCCAGCAGGTACCTTGACAGTACTGACTATGGCTACACCTTC
CASRYLDSTDYGYTF
>TRBV4-1|NA|TRBJ2-1
TGCGCCAGCAGCCCCACCCAGGGATCCTACAATGAGCAGTTCTTC
CASSPTQGSYNEQFF
>TRBV18|TRBD1|TRBJ1-2
TGTGCCAGCTCACCCTTTGGACAGGGAGATGGCTACACCTTC
CASSPFGQGDGYTF
>TRBV7-3|TRBD2|TRBJ2-1
TGTGCCAGCAGCTTAATGACTAGCGGCGACAATGAGCAGTTCTTC
CASSLMTSGDNEQFF
>TRBV5-1|NA|TRBJ2-2
TGCGCCAGCAGTCACACAGGCACCGGGGAGCTGTTTTTT
CASSHTGTGELFF
>TRBV6-1|NA|TRBJ2-7
TGTGCCAGCAGAGAAAGCGGTTACACCTCCTACGAGCAGTACTTC
CASRESGYTSYEQYF
>TRBV6-5|NA|TRBJ1-3
TGTGCCAGCAGCCACGACAGCTCTGGAAACACCATATATTTT
CASSHDSSGNTIYF
>TRBV14|TRBD2|TRBJ2-3
TGTGCCAGCACCCTAGCGGGAAGCACAGATACGCAGTATTTT
CASTLAGSTDTQYF
>TRBV19|TRBD1|TRBJ1-5
TGTGCCAGTAGTACGACAGGGGGCAATCAGCCCCAGCATTTT
CASSTTGGNQPQHF
>TRBV5-6|TRBD1|TRBJ1-1
TGTGCCAGCAGCTTGATCGGGACAGGGGTAACTGAAGCTTTCTTT
CASSLIGTGVTEAFF
>TRBV5-6|TRBD2|TRBJ2-1
TGTGCCAGCAGCCGTCTAGCGGGGGAGGACAATGAGCAGTTCTTC
CASSRLAGEDNEQFF
>TRBV5-1|TRBD1|TRBJ1-1
TGCGCCAGCAGCTGGACAGGGGGCAACACTGAAGCTTTCTTT
CASSWTGGNTEAFF
>TRBV7-9|NA|TRBJ1-2
TGTGCCAGCAGCTCCCGAGATCTCGAGGGCTACACCTTC
CASSSRDLEGYTF
>TRBV30|TRBD1|TRBJ1-5
TGTGCCTGGAGTGTACCGGGACAGGGTCAGCCCCGGCATTTT
CAWSVPGQGQPRHF